Following are 8 T cell receptor beta chains from one sample sequenced in a study of T cell clones after liver transplantation. Only in-frame clones appear in the TCRdb table, and some are missing; sequencing was by immunoSEQ multiplex PCR. The table has about 76,000 clones, less than 85% seen once. Specimen: CD4+ T cells from blood, collected at the 22-month timepoint. These receptors came from a human patient who received a liver transplant. Some T cells may be transferred from the graft donor.

The rearrangement joins TRBV28 to TRBJ1-5; D possibly corresponds to TRBD1 (5 bases). This CDR3 contains 17 residues. The V gene's germline CDR1 is MDHEN and CDR2 SYDVKM. Trimming stripped 3 bases from V and 5 bases from J, with 20 bases between. The CDR3 here is CASSFSGWGRPYQPQHF. The CDR3 DNA reads TGTGCCAGCAGTTTCTCCGGGTGGGGACGACCTTATCAGCCCCAGCATTTT.

This clone appeared a few times. V and J are TRBV7-9 and TRBJ2-5; D is uncertain. V was clipped by 7 bases and J by 4 bases, with 19 bases between them. The CDR3 has 15 amino acids. The V gene's germline CDR1 is SEHNR and CDR2 FQNEAQ (reference sequence). The DNA for the CDR3 is TGTGCCAGCACCCCACCCGCAGGCCATGGAGAGACCCAGTACTTC. Protein product: CASTPPAGHGETQYF.

V gene TRBV27 combines with J gene TRBJ2-4; the D gene could be TRBD1 or TRBD2 (5 bases each). The CDR3 runs 18 residues. V lost 1 base, J lost 8 bases, and 24 bases lay in between. Germline V lookup: CDR1 MNHEY, CDR2 SMNVEV (reference sequence). This chain's CDR3 is CASSLFSGGVGMGDIQYF. The CDR3 coding sequence is TGTGCCAGCAGTTTATTTTCAGGTGGTGTTGGGATGGGGGACATTCAGTACTTC.

This clone was observed a single time. The rearrangement links TRBV11-1 to TRBJ1-2; no clear D gene. The CDR3 is 13 amino acids. Germline loops: CDR1 SGHAT, CDR2 FQDESV (reference sequence). The V end was cut by 1 base, the J end by 7 bases, with 10 bases between. The CDR3: CASSLGGAAGYTF. The CDR3 DNA reads as TGTGCCAGCAGCTTAGGGGGTGCCGCTGGCTACACCTTC.

The chain joins TRBV29-1 to TRBJ2-2, with 7 nucleotides matching TRBD2. The CDR3 has 13 amino acids. V dropped 6 bases and J dropped 5; count of bases not matched to a gene: 6. CDR1 is SQVTM, CDR2 ANQGSEA, per germline. This chain's CDR3 is CSVTTGGTGELFF. CDR3 in DNA: TGCAGCGTGACTACGGGAGGTACCGGGGAGCTGTTTTTT.

The chain combines TRBV19 with TRBJ1-1; no clear D. V was clipped by 7 bases and J by 5 bases, with 14 bases between them. Per the germline V gene, CDR1 is LNHDA and CDR2 is SQIVND (reference sequence). The CDR3 has 13 amino acids. DNA for the CDR3: TGTGCCAGTACCCCTGAGGGAAGGACTGAAGCTTTCTTT. Protein sequence: CASTPEGRTEAFF.

This rearrangement joins TRBV6-5 to TRBJ2-6, with D hard to call. Germline CDR1 reads MNHEY; CDR2 reads SVGAGI. CDR3 length equals 14 residues. Trimming took off 11 bases at V and 0 bases at J, with 11 bases between the two ends. CDR3 protein: CASHHSSGANVLTF. DNA for the CDR3: TGTGCCTCACACCACAGCTCTGGGGCCAACGTCCTGACTTTC.

Here the CDR3 DNA reads TGTGCCAGCAGCTTGGGGTTGAACACTGAAGCTTTCTTT. This translates into CASSLGLNTEAFF. This rearrangement joins TRBV11-3 to TRBJ1-1; no reliable D call. The ends were cut back, 3 bases at V and 0 bases at J, with 5 bases in the middle. Germline CDR1 is SGHNT and CDR2 is YENEEA. The length of the CDR3 is 13 residues.